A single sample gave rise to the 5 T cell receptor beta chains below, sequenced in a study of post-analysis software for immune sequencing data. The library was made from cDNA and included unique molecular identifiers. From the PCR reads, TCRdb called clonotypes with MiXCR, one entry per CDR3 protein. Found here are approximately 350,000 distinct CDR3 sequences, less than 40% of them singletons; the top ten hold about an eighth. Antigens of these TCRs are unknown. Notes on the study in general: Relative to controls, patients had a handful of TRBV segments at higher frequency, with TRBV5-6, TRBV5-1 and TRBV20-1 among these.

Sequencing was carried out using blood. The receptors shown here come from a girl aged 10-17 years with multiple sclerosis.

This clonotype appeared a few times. The CDR3: CSVDSRGRKDTQYF. Written as DNA, the CDR3 is TGCAGCGTTGATTCCAGGGGAAGAAAAGATACGCAGTATTTT. The chain uses TRBV29-1 and TRBJ2-3; perhaps TRBD1 as D (6 bases). The CDR3 has 14 residues. V was pared by 3 bases and J by 5 bases, with 15 bases between. The germline gives CDR1 SQVTM, CDR2 ANQGSEA.

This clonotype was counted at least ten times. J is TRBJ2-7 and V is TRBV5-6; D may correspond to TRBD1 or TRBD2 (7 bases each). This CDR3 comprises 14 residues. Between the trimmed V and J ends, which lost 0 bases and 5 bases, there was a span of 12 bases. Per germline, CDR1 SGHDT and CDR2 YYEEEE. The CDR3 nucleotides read TGTGCCAGCAGCTTGGAACAGGGGAGGGACGAGCAGTACTTC. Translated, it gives CASSLEQGRDEQYF.

DNA for the CDR3: TGTGCCAGCAGCGCGAAGGGTGGGGTTATCATCTACGAGCAGTACTTC. Translation gives CASSAKGGVIIYEQYF. The genes are TRBV11-2 and TRBJ2-7; no clear D gene. The V gene lost 5 bases and the J gene lost 3 bases, with 20 bases spanning the gap. Germline V gene sequence: CDR1 SGHAT, CDR2 FQNNGV. The CDR3 has 16 residues.

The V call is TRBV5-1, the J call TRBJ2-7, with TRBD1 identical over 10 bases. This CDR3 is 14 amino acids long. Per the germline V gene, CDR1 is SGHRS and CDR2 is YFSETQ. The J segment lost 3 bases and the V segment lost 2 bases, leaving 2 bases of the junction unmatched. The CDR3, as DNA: TGCGCCAGCAGCTTTGGGACAGGGGTCTACGAGCAGTACTTC. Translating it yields CASSFGTGVYEQYF.

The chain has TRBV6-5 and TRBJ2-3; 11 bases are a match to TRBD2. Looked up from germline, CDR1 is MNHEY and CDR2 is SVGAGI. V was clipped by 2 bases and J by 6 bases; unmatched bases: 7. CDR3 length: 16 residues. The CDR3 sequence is CASSYDRLAGMDTQYF. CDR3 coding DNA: TGTGCCAGCAGTTACGACCGACTAGCGGGGATGGATACGCAGTATTTT.